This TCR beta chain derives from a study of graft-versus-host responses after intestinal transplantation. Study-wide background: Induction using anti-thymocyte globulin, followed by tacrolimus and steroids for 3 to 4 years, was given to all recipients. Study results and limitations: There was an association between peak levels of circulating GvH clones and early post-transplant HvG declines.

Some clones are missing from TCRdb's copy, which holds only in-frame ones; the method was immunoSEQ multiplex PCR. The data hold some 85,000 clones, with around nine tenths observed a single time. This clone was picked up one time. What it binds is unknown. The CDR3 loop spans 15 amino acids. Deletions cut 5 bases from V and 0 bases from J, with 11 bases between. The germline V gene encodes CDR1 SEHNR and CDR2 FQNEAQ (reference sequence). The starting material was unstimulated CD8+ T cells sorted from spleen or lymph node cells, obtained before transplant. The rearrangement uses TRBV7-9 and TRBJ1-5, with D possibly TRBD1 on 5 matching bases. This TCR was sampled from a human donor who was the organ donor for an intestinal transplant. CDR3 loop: CASSPGSGSNQPQHF. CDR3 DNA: TGTGCCAGCAGCCCAGGGTCCGGTAGCAATCAGCCCCAGCATTTT.